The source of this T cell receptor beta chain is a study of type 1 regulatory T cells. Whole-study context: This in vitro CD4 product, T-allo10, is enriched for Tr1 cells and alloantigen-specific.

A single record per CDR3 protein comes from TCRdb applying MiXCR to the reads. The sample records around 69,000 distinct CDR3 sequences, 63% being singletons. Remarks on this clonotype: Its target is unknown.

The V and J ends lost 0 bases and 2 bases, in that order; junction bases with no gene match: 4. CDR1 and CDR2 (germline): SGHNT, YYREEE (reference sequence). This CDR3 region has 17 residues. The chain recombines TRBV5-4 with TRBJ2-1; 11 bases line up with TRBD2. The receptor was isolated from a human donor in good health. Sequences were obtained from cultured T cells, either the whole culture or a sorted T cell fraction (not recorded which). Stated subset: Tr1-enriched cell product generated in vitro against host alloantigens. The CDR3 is CASSLGTSGLPYNEQFF. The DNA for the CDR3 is TGTGCCAGCAGCTTGGGGACTAGCGGGCTCCCCTACAATGAGCAGTTCTTC.